This T cell receptor (beta chain) originates from a study of tumor-infiltrating lymphocytes in primary liver carcinoma listed by TCRdb under 2017. A note on the overall study: Four to six patients with histopathologically diagnosed primary liver carcinoma underwent surgical resection in China between 2015 and early 2016. The five patients, three men and two women aged 30 to 69 years, had hepatocellular carcinoma (four) or combined HCC and intrahepatic cholangiocarcinoma (one). The five patients had tumors of stage T1-T3 N0M0, with maximum diameters ranging from about 4 to 11 cm. Samples yielded roughly 3.5 to 8 million productive TCRbeta reads; read depth did not differ significantly between tissue types. The study combined TCRbeta repertoire sequencing, expression microarrays and whole-exome sequencing across five regions of each liver tumor, with adjacent normal tissue and blood. A total of 35 specimens from 5 patients went through TCRbeta repertoire sequencing, namely 25 tumor regions, 5 adjacent noncancerous liver tissues and 5 peripheral blood samples. High reproducibility was observed for the technical replicate repertoires, with mean shared-clone rates around 0.9 and correlation coefficients above 0.95.

RNA from unsorted whole blood was extracted with TRIzol reagent, and germline DNA was obtained with the DNeasy Blood & Tissue kit. At the time of sampling, the patients were treatment-naive and had chronic HBV infection. Before surgery, approximately 4.3 milliliters of peripheral blood were drawn into K2EDTA tubes. Of note for this clonotype: Its antigen is unknown. A much larger clone lies a single base off, so this may be a read error.

The CDR3 sequence holds 16 residues, the cysteine and phenylalanine included. The sequence is cut down to CDR3 DNA, 48 bases in frame from base 1. TCRbeta-specific cDNA was reverse-transcribed from roughly 500 ng total RNA using a constant-region primer and ProtoScript II reverse transcriptase. Construction of the TCRbeta libraries relied on three nested rounds of multiplex PCR, following a slightly modified ARM-PCR procedure. The first two PCR rounds used multiplex TRBV1-TRBV30 forward primers with a Cbeta reverse primer, each for about 10 cycles. Sample barcodes and Illumina adapters were added in a final 25-cycle PCR with Deep VentR polymerase. Before sequencing, amplicons of 200-500 bp were gel-purified using a QIAquick gel extraction kit. An Illumina HiSeq 2500 was used to sequence the TCRbeta amplicons with 250-bp paired-end reads. The study's own analysis went as follows. Reads were quality-trimmed with Trimmomatic v0.33, and paired reads were merged with FLASH v1.2.11 to recover full CDR3 sequences. V, D and J germline segments were assigned to the rearranged TCRbeta sequences by MiGEC v1.2.1b. VDJtools v1.0.0 computed clonotype statistics and Shannon-Wiener diversity indices. To reduce sampling bias, subsequent analyses other than the diversity analysis used only the 250 most abundant clonotypes in each sample. The public reads were reprocessed in TCRdb via fastp at Q25 and MiXCR, keeping in-frame beta chains. Each CDR3 protein appears once, grouped with its most common genes and DNA. It is TCRdb's table, rather than the study itself, that gives the V and J calls and clone size. The sample data list 300,000 to 400,000 distinct CDR3 sequences, and around 60% of these were observed just once. Together, the top ten hold 5% to 6.5% of the sample.

Overall study outcomes, separate from this receptor: Compared with blood, tumors had a significantly larger share of the repertoire taken up by the top 250 clones (p = 0.039). With just 4 or 5 patients in the study, the authors point out that the findings should be validated in a larger study. Only the TCR beta chain was sequenced, so true repertoire diversity is likely underestimated because unpaired alpha chains were not captured. Comparison of CD4+ and CD8+ T cell repertoires was precluded by the use of bulk unsorted samples. Repertoire overlap was found to be higher between tumor regions (mean approximately 35%) than between tumor-adjacent (17%) or tumor-blood (about 15%) pairs, consistent with antigen-driven expansion.

The TCR sequence derives from a man aged 35 to 55 with primary liver carcinoma and hepatitis B virus infection. What was sequenced was peripheral blood. Rearrangement joined TRBV12-3 or TRBV12-4 to TRBJ1-2, with 8 bases matching TRBD1. The CDR3 protein sequence reads: CANSLERGQDNYGYTF. The bases are TGTGCCAACAGTTTAGAGAGGGGACAGGACAACTATGGCTACACCTTC.